The 13 T cell receptor beta chains reported below all come from one sample, sequenced in a study of T cells in Graves' hyperthyroidism and ophthalmopathy. Amplification targeted TCR beta CDR3 regions from RNA transcripts. With the HTBI primer set, the TCR CDR3 went through a first round of RT-PCR. MiXCR was run by TCRdb on the multiplex PCR reads, yielding one entry per CDR3 protein. The table shows 250,000 to 400,000 distinct CDR3 sequences, with roughly an eighth occurring only once. The sample consisted of blood. These receptor sequences come from a woman aged 40 to 50 with Graves' ophthalmopathy.

The chain employs TRBV7-6 and TRBJ2-1, with a possible D match to TRBD2 (6 bases). Germline V lookup: CDR1 SGHVS, CDR2 FNYEAQ. V was pared by 4 bases and J by 3 bases, with 16 bases between. CDR3 length: 16 residues. This chain's CDR3 is CASSSEVSGFYNEQFF. The CDR3 DNA sequence: TGTGCCAGCAGCTCGGAGGTTAGCGGCTTCTACAATGAGCAGTTCTTC.

This clonotype was found a few times. The rearrangement uses TRBV20-1 and TRBJ2-7; TRBD2 agrees at 8 bases. The CDR3 has 13 amino acids. The V gene end was trimmed by 6 bases and the J gene end by 3 bases; junction bases not matched to a gene: 7. Germline CDR1 DFQATT, CDR2 SNEGSKA (reference sequence). CDR3 in DNA: TGCAGTGCCAGCCCAGCGGGAGACTACGAGCAGTACTTC. Translating it yields CSASPAGDYEQYF.

V and J are TRBV3-1 and TRBJ2-5; maybe TRBD2 (7 bases). The V end lost 1 base, the J end lost 5 bases, and 14 bases lay between the germline ends. The CDR3 has 15 amino acids. CDR1 and CDR2 from the germline V gene are LGHDT and YNNKEL (reference sequence). The CDR3 sequence is CASSQGRGAWETQYF. The CDR3 bases are TGTGCCAGCAGCCAAGGCCGGGGGGCCTGGGAGACCCAGTACTTC.

The V and J genes are TRBV5-1 and TRBJ2-3; 8 bases agree with TRBD2. The CDR3 length is 15 residues. CDR1 and CDR2 from the germline V gene are SGHRS and YFSETQ. Trimming at V came to 2 bases and at J to 1 base, leaving 3 bases not matched to a gene. Here the CDR3 DNA reads TGCGCCAGCAGCTTAGCGGGGGTACGCACAGATACGCAGTATTTT. Its protein is CASSLAGVRTDTQYF. The full variable domain, completed using reference TRBV5-1 and TRBJ2-3, is KAGVTQTPRYLIKTRGQQVTLSCSPISGHRSVSWYQQTPGQGLQFLFEYFSETQRNKGNFPGRFSGRQFSNSRSEMNVSTLELGDSALYLCASSLAGVRTDTQYFGPGTRLTVL.

This clonotype occurred many times. The chain uses TRBV3-1 and TRBJ1-1; a possible D gene is TRBD1 (6 bases). This CDR3 comprises 15 residues. Germline CDR1 reads LGHDT; CDR2 reads YNNKEL (reference sequence). With 4 bases removed from V and 0 bases from J, the gap between germline ends came to 12 bases. The DNA for the CDR3 is TGTGCCAGCAGCCCCCAACAGGGACTGAACACTGAAGCTTTCTTT. Translated, it gives CASSPQQGLNTEAFF. Together with reference TRBV3-1 and TRBJ1-1, the CDR3 gives the full variable domain: DTAVSQTPKYLVTQMGNDKSIKCEQNLGHDTMYWYKQDSKKFLKIMFSYNNKELIINETVPNRFSPKSPDKAHLNLHINSLELGDSAVYFCASSPQQGLNTEAFFGQGTRLTVV.

This clonotype was counted ten times or more. The V gene is TRBV6-1, the J gene TRBJ2-2; TRBD1 might be the D (5 bases). Germline CDR1 reads MNHNS; CDR2 reads SASEGT. With 2 bases removed from V and 0 bases from J, the gap between germline ends came to 10 bases. This CDR3 is built from 16 residues. CDR3 amino acids: CASSEPYRTNTGELFF. The CDR3 DNA reads as TGTGCCAGCAGTGAACCCTACAGGACGAACACCGGGGAGCTGTTTTTT.

This clonotype appeared many times. The chain carries TRBV24-1 and TRBJ2-5; 9 bases are a match to TRBD2. The CDR3 is 15 residues long. V shed 5 bases, J shed 4 bases, and the junction held 7 bases outside the gene matches. The germline CDR1 and CDR2 sequences are KGHDR and SFDVKD. The CDR3 here is CATSVLAGKGETQYF. The DNA of the CDR3 is TGTGCCACCAGTGTCCTAGCGGGAAAGGGAGAGACCCAGTACTTC.

For this clonotype: This may be a read error, as it is one base from a much larger clone. This sequence joins TRBV25-1 and TRBJ2-1, with 8 bases matching TRBD1. The germline gives CDR1 MGHDK, CDR2 SYGVNS. CDR3 length: 18 residues. The CDR3 DNA reads as TGTGCCAGCGGTGAATCCCAGGGGGCCCGGAGCTCCTACAATGAGCAGTTCTTC. As protein: CASGESQGARSSYNEQFF.

In regard to this clonotype: Just one base apart from a much larger clone, this may be a read error. The J gene is TRBJ1-6, the V gene TRBV12-3 or TRBV12-4; weak D call: TRBD1 (5 bases). The CDR3 has 14 amino acids. V lost 4 bases and J 10 bases, leaving 14 bases between the germline ends. CDR3 region: CASSSGVRGSPLHF. The DNA of the CDR3 is TGTGCCAGCAGTTCAGGTGTCCGGGGCTCACCCCTCCACTTT.

About this clonotype itself: It may be a read error: a sequence one base away is much more abundant. The genes are TRBV6-5 and TRBJ2-3; 8 bases match TRBD2. The trim removed 2 bases at V and 1 base at J, leaving 2 bases unmatched. The germline V gene encodes CDR1 MNHEY and CDR2 SVGAGI. CDR3 length: 15 amino acids. CDR3 nucleotide sequence: TGTGCCAGCAGTTACCCGACTAGCGGCACAGATACGCAGTATTTT. The encoded protein is CASSYPTSGTDTQYF.

This rearrangement joins TRBV3-1 to TRBJ1-1; D unresolved. V lost 1 base and J 12 bases, leaving 12 bases between the germline ends. Per the germline V gene, CDR1 is LGHDT and CDR2 is YNNKEL (reference sequence). The CDR3 spans 12 residues. The CDR3 coding sequence is TGTGCCAGCAGCCAAGGCGGGGAAGGTACTTTCTTT. Amino acids: CASSQGGEGTFF.

This chain links TRBV30 with TRBJ2-1; the D gene is possibly TRBD2 (6 bases). The ends were cut back, 0 bases at V and 7 bases at J, with 16 bases in the middle. The CDR3 runs 15 residues. The germline V gene encodes CDR1 GTSNPN and CDR2 SVGIG (reference sequence). CDR3 in DNA: TGTGCCTGGAGTGTGTTGCGGGGTTCAAGGAATGAGCAGTTCTTC. As protein: CAWSVLRGSRNEQFF. The full variable domain, its missing parts supplied by reference TRBV30 and TRBJ2-1, is SQTIHQWPATLVQPVGSPLSLECTVEGTSNPNLYWYRQAAGRGLQLLFYSVGIGQISSEVPQNLSASRPQDRQFILSSKKLLLSDSGFYLCAWSVLRGSRNEQFFGPGTRLTVL.

The gene calls are TRBV12-5 and TRBJ1-1; 7 bases align to TRBD1. CDR3 length equals 17 residues. Germline CDR1 is LGHNT and CDR2 is FRNRAP. V shed 0 bases, J shed 1 base, and the junction held 8 bases outside the gene matches. CDR3: CASGLVLGAGGNTEAFF. CDR3 bases: TGTGCTAGTGGTTTGGTTCTCGGGGCAGGGGGGAACACTGAAGCTTTCTTT.